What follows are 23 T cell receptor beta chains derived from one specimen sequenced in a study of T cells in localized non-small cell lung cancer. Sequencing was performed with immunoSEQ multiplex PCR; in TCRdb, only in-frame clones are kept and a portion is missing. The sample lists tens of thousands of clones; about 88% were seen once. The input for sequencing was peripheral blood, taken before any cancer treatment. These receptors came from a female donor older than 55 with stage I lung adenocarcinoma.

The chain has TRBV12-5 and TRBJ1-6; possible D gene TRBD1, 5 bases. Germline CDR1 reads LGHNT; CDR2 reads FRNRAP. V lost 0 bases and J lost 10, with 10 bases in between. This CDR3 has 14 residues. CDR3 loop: CASGLVGVRSPLHF. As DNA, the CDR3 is TGTGCTAGTGGTTTGGTAGGGGTGCGATCACCCCTCCACTTT.

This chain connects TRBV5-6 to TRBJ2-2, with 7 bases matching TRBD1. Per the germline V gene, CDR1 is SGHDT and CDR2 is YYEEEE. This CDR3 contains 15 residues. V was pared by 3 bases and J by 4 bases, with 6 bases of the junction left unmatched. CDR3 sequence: CASSSWDRRTGELFF. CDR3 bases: TGTGCCAGCAGCTCGTGGGACAGACGCACCGGGGAGCTGTTTTTT.

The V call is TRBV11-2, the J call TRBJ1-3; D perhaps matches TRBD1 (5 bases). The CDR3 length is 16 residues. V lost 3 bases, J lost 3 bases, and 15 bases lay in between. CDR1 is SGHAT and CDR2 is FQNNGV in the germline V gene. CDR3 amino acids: CASSLGFGQGGNTIYF. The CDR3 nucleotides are TGTGCCAGCAGCTTGGGGTTCGGCCAGGGTGGAAACACCATATATTTT.

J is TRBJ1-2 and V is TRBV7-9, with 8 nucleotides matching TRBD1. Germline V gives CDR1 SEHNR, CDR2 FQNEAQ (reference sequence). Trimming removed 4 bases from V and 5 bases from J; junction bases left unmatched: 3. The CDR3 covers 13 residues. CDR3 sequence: CASSWDRPYGYTF. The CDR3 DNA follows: TGTGCCAGCAGCTGGGACAGGCCGTATGGCTACACCTTC.

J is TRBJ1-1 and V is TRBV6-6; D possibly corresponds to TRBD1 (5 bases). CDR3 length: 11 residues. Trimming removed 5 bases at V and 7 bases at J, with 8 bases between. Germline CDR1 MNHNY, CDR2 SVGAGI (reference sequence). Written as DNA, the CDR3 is TGTGCCAGCAGTCGGGGGGGTGAAGCTTTCTTT. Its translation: CASSRGGEAFF.

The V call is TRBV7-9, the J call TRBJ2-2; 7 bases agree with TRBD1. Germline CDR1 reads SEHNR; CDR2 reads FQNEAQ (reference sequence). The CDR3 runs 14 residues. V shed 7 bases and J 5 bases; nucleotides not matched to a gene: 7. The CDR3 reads CASMTGLRTGELFF. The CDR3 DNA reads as TGTGCCAGCATGACAGGGTTACGGACCGGGGAGCTGTTTTTT. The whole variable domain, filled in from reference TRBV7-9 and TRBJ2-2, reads DTGVSQNPRHKITKRGQNVTFRCDPISEHNRLYWYRQTLGQGPEFLTYFQNEAQLEKSRLLSDRFSAERPKGSFSTLEIQRTEQGDSAMYLCASMTGLRTGELFFGEGSRLTVL.

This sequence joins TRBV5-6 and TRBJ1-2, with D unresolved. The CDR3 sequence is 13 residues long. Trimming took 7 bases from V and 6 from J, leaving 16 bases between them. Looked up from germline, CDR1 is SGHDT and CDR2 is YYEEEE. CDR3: CASSLGGNDGYTF. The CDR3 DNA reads TGTGCCAGCTCCCTGGGCGGGAACGATGGCTACACCTTC.

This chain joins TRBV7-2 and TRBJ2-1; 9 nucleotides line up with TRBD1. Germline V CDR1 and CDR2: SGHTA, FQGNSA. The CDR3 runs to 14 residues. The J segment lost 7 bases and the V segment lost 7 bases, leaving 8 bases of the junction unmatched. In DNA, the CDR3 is TGTGCCAGCAAAGGGACAGGGTACGAAAATGAGCAGTTCTTC. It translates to CASKGTGYENEQFF.

The CDR3: CASSGLVLGTDTQYF. CDR3 in DNA: TGTGCCAGCAGCGGGCTAGTTTTGGGCACAGATACGCAGTATTTT. The J gene is TRBJ2-3, the V gene TRBV9; D is unresolved. The CDR3 covers 15 residues. Germline V CDR1 and CDR2: SGDLS, YYNGEE. V was cut by 3 bases and J by 1 base, with 12 bases left in between.

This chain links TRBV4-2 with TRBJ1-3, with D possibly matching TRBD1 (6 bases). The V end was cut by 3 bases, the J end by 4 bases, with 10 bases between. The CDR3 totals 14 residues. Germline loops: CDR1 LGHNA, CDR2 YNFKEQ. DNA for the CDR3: TGTGCCAGCAGCCAGCGAGGGGGAGGAAACACCATATATTTT. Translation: CASSQRGGGNTIYF.

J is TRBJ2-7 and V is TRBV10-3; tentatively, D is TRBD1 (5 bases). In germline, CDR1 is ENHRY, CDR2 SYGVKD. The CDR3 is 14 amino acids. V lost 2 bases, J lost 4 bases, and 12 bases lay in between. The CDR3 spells CAISEGRVGYEQYF. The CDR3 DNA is TGTGCCATCAGTGAGGGCAGGGTGGGGTACGAGCAGTACTTC.

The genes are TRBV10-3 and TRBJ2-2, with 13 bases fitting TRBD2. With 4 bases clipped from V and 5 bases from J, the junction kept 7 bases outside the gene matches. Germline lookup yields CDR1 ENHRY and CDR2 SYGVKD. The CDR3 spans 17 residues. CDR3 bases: TGTGCCATCAGTGGCCAGGGGACTAGCGGGGCAACCGGGGAGCTGTTTTTT. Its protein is CAISGQGTSGATGELFF.

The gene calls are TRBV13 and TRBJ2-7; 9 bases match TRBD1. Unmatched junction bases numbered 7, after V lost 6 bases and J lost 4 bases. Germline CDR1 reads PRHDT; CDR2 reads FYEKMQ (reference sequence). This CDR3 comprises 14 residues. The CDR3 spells CASRAGTGRYEQYF. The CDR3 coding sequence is TGTGCCAGCAGGGCCGGGACAGGGCGATACGAGCAGTACTTC. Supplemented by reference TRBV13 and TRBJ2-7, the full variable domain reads AAGVIQSPRHLIKEKRETATLKCYPIPRHDTVYWYQQGPGQDPQFLISFYEKMQSDKGSIPDRFSAQQFSDYHSELNMSSLELGDSALYFCASRAGTGRYEQYFGPGTRLTVT.

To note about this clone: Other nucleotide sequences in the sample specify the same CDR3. CDR3 coding DNA: TGTGCCAGCAGTGACCCGACAGGGGGAGGTCAGCCCCAGCATTTT. Protein sequence: CASSDPTGGGQPQHF. The chain combines TRBV6-1 with TRBJ1-5, with TRBD1 identical over 9 bases. Germline lookup yields CDR1 MNHNS and CDR2 SASEGT. V dropped 3 bases and J dropped 6; count of bases not matched to a gene: 6. The CDR3 is 15 amino acids.

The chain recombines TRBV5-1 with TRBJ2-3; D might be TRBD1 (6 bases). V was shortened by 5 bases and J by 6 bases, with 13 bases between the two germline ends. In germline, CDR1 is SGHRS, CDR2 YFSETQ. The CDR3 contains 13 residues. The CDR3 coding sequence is TGCGCCAGCAGTTTACAGGGTGACGATACGCAGTATTTT. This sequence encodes CASSLQGDDTQYF. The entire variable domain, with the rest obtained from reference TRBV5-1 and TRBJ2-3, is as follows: KAGVTQTPRYLIKTRGQQVTLSCSPISGHRSVSWYQQTPGQGLQFLFEYFSETQRNKGNFPGRFSGRQFSNSRSEMNVSTLELGDSALYLCASSLQGDDTQYFGPGTRLTVL.

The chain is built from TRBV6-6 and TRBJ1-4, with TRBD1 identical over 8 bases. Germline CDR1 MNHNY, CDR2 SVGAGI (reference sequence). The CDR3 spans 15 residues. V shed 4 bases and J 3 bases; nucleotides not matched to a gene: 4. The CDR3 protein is CASSSPDRANEKLFF. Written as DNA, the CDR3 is TGTGCCAGCAGTTCCCCGGACAGGGCTAATGAAAAACTGTTTTTT.

The CDR3: CASSRGKESAKNIQYF. CDR3 DNA: TGTGCCAGCAGCCGCGGTAAAGAATCGGCCAAAAACATTCAGTACTTC. The chain links TRBV4-2 to TRBJ2-4; D not certain. Looked up from germline, CDR1 is LGHNA and CDR2 is YNFKEQ. The CDR3 sequence is 16 residues long. V lost 4 bases, J lost 1 base, and 14 bases lay in between.

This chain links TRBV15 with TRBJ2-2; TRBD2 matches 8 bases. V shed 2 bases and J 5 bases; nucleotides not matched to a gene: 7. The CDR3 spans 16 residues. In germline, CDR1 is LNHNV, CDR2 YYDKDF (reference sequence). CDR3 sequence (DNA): TGTGCCACCAGCAGAACCGGGAGGGCCGGGACCGGGGAGCTGTTTTTT. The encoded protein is CATSRTGRAGTGELFF.

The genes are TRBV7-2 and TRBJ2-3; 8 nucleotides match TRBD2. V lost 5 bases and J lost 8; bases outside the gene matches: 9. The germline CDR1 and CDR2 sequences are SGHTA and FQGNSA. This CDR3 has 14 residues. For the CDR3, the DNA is TGTGCCAGCAGCCTTCTAGCGGGCCAATCTACGCAGTATTTT. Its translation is CASSLLAGQSTQYF.

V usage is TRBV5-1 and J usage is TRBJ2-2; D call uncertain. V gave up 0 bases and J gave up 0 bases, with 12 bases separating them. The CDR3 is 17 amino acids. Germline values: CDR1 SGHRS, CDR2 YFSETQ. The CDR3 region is CASSLGRRFPNTGELFF. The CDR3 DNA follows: TGCGCCAGCAGCTTGGGTCGAAGGTTCCCGAACACCGGGGAGCTGTTTTTT. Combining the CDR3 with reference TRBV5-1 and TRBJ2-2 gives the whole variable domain KAGVTQTPRYLIKTRGQQVTLSCSPISGHRSVSWYQQTPGQGLQFLFEYFSETQRNKGNFPGRFSGRQFSNSRSEMNVSTLELGDSALYLCASSLGRRFPNTGELFFGEGSRLTVL.

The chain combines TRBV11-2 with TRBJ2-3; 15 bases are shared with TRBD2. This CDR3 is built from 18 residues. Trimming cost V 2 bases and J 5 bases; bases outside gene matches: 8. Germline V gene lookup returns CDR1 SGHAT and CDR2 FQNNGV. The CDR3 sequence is CASSLPGTSGRPRDTQYF. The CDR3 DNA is TGTGCCAGCAGCTTACCAGGGACTAGCGGGAGGCCGAGAGATACGCAGTATTTT.

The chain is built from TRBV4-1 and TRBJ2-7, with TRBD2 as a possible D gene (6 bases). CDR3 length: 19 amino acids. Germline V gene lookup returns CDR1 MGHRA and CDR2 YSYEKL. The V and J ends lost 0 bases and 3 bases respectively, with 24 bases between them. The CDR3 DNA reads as TGCGCCAGCAGCCAAGATCCGGGCCGCGGGGCGGGAAGGGGCTACGAGCAGTACTTC. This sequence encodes CASSQDPGRGAGRGYEQYF.

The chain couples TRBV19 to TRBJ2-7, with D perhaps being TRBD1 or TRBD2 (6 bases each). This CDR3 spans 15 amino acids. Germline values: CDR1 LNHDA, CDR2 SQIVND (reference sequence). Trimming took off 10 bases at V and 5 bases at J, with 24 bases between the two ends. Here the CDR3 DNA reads TGTGCCACCTCCCCGGTAGGGGGGCGCCTACACGAGCAGTACTTC. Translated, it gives CATSPVGGRLHEQYF.